Below, one T cell receptor (beta chain) is given with its context. This CDR3 has 12 residues. V gave up 5 bases and J gave up 4 bases; unmatched junction bases: 2. Germline CDR1 and CDR2: SQVTM and ANQGSEA. Per the original data handling: It was from reference gene primer amplification that nucleated cell counts were estimated. Sequenced by immunoSEQ multiplex PCR; TCRdb stores in-frame clones only, minus some. V and J calls and clone size follow that table, whereas D and trimming were derived from the DNA. The data show approximately 31,000 clones, with more than 90% seen just once and 9.5% to 15% held by the top ten. The sample comes from a study of blood T cell repertoires in COVID-19. Study background: Researchers got acute and convalescent COVID-19 samples from the United States, Italy and Spain. The analysed material was cDNA or gDNA that came from T cells, B-cell-depleted T cells, or PBMCs.

The TCR comes from a human donor in a cohort sampled during active COVID-19. The sequencing sample was made of peripheral blood. V and J are TRBV29-1 and TRBJ2-5; 9 positions agree with TRBD1. In DNA, the CDR3 is TGCAGCGTTCACAGGGGGCCAGAGACCCAGTACTTC. Translated: CSVHRGPETQYF.